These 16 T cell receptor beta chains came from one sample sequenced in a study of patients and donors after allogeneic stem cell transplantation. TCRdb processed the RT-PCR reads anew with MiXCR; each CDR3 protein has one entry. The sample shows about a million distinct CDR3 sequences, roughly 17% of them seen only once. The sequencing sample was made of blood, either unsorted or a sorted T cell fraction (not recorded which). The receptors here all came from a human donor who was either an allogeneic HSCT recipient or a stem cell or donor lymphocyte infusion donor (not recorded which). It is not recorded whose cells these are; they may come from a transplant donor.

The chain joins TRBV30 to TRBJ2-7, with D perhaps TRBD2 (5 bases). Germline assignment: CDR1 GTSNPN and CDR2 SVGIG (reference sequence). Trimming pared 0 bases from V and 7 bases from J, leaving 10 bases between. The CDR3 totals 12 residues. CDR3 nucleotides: TGTGCCTGGAGTGTATCCGGGGTAGAGCAGTACTTC. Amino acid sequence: CAWSVSGVEQYF.

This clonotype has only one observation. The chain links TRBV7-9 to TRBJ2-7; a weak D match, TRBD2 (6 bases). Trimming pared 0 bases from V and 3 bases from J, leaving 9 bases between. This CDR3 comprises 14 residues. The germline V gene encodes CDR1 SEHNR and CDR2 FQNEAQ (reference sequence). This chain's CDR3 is CASSLAGGDYEQYF. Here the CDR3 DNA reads TGTGCCAGCAGCTTAGCAGGAGGGGACTACGAGCAGTACTTC.

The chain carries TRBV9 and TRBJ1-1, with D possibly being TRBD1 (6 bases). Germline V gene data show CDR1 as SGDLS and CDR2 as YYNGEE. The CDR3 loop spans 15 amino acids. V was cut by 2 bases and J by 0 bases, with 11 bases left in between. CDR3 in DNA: TGTGCCAGCAGCGTCGGACAGCACATGAACACTGAAGCTTTCTTT. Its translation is CASSVGQHMNTEAFF. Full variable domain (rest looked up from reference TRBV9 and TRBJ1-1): DSGVTQTPKHLITATGQRVTLRCSPRSGDLSVYWYQQSLDQGLQFLIQYYNGEERAKGNILERFSAQQFPDLHSELNLSSLELGDSALYFCASSVGQHMNTEAFFGQGTRLTVV.

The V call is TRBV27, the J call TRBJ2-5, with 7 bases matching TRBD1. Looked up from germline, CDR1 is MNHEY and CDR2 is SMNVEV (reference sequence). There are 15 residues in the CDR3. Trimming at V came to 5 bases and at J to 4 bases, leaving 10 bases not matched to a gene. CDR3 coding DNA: TGTGCCAGCAGTCGACCCGGGACAGTGATAGAGACCCAGTACTTC. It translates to CASSRPGTVIETQYF.

This CDR3 reads CASSPGDVGGDDTF. CDR3 DNA sequence: TGTGCCAGCAGCCCGGGGGATGTTGGAGGGGATGACACCTTC. The chain has TRBV5-4 and TRBJ1-2, with D possibly being TRBD1 (5 bases). V dropped 4 bases and J dropped 12 bases, with 22 bases sitting between them. CDR3 length: 14 amino acids. Germline V gene data show CDR1 as SGHNT and CDR2 as YYREEE (reference sequence).

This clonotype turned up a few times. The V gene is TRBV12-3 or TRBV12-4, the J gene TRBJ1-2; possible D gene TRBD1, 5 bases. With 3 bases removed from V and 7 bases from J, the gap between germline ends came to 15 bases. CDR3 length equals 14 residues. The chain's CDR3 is CASSLKGVWVGYTF. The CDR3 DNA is TGTGCCAGCAGTTTGAAAGGGGTCTGGGTTGGCTACACCTTC.

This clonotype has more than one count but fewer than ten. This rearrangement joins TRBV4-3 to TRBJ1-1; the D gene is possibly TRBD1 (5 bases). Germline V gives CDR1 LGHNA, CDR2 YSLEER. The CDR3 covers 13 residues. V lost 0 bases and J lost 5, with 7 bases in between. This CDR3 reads CASSQEEGTEAFF. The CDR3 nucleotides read TGCGCCAGCAGCCAAGAGGAGGGGACTGAAGCTTTCTTT.

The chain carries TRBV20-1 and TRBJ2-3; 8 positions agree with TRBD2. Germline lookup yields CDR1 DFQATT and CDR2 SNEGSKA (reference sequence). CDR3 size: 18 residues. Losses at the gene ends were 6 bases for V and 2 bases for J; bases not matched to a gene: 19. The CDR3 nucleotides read TGCAGTGCCGCCCCGGGACTAGTTAAAACTCGGGCCACAGATACGCAGTATTTT. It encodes CSAAPGLVKTRATDTQYF.

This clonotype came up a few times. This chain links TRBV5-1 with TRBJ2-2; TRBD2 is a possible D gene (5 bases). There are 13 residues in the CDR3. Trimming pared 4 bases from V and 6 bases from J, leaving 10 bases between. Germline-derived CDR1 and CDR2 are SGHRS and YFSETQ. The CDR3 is CASSPRGPGELFF. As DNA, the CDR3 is TGCGCCAGCAGCCCCCGGGGTCCCGGGGAGCTGTTTTTT.

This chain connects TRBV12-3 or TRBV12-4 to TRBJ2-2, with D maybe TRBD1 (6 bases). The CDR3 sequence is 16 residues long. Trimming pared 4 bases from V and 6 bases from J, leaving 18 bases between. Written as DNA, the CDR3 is TGTGCCAGCAGTTGGGGGACAACGAGTTACCCCGGGGAGCTGTTTTTT. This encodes CASSWGTTSYPGELFF.

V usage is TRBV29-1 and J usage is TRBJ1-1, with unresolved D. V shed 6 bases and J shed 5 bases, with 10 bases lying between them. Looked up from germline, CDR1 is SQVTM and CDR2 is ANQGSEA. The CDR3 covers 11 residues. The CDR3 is CSVKRRTEAFF. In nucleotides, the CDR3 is TGCAGCGTAAAACGAAGGACTGAAGCTTTCTTT.

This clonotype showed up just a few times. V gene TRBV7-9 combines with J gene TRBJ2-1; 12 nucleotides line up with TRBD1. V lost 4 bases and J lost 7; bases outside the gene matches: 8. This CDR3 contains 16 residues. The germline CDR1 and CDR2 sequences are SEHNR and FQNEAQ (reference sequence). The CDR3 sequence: CASSWLPGQGANEQFF. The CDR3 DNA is TGTGCCAGCAGCTGGTTACCGGGACAGGGGGCAAATGAGCAGTTCTTC.

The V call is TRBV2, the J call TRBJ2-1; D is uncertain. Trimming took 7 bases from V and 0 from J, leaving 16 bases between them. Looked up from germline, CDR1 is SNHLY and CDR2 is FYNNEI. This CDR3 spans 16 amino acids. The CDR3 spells CASIQFQQSSYNEQFF. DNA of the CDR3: TGTGCCAGCATTCAATTCCAACAGAGCTCCTACAATGAGCAGTTCTTC.

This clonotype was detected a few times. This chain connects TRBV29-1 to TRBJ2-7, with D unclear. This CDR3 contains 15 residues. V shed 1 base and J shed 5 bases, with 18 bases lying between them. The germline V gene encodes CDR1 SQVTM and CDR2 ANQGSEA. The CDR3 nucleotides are TGCAGCGTTGAAGGGCCGGCAGGTGTAAAAGACGAGCAGTACTTC. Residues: CSVEGPAGVKDEQYF.

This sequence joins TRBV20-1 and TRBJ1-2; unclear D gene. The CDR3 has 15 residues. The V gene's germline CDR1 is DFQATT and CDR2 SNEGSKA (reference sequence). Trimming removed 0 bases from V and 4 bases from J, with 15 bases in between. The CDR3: CSARDERGSGYGYTF. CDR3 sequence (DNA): TGCAGTGCTAGAGATGAGAGAGGCTCCGGCTATGGCTACACCTTC.

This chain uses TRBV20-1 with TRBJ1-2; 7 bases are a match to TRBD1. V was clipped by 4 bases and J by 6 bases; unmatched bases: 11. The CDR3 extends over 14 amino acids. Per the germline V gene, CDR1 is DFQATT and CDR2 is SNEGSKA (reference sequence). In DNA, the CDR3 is TGCAGTGCTACAAACCCGGACAGGCCTGATGGCTACACCTTC. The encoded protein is CSATNPDRPDGYTF.